Listed below are T cell receptor beta chains from one sample, sequenced in a study of cytomegalovirus exposure and HLA in healthy donors. Sequenced by immunoSEQ multiplex PCR; TCRdb stores in-frame clones only, minus some. The table records 120,000 or so clones, around three quarters of them present only once. Sequences were obtained from PBMCs. The receptors were sampled from a woman in her 30s in good health and CMV-seronegative. The CDR3 runs from the conserved cysteine through the conserved F or W.

>TRBV10-3
CAISEVEPGEQFF
>TRBV2
CASSNAGPRGQPQHF
>TRBV29-1
CSAWDSSGNTIYF
>TRBV29-1
CSVENRRESHYTDTQYF
>TRBV6-5
CASRTARVGLEKLFF
>TRBV29-1
CSVATIYGYTF
>TRBV7-9
CASSLKSGTLNTNYGYTF
>TRBV7-6
CASSLMGGGANTGELFF
>TRBV15
CATSTRDRVFGYTF
>TRBV18
CASSPKQGGSPLHF
>TRBV11-2
CASTPGTTYEQYF
>TRBV28
CASTDSHNQETQYF
>TRBV7-6
CASSTGDNEQFF
>TRBV6-5
CASSPRTGGSYEQYF
>TRBV5-1
CASSIRATNEKLFF